This T cell receptor beta chain is drawn from a study of early T cells in non-severe SARS-CoV-2 infection. This clonotype was recorded many times. TCRdb ran MiXCR on the 5' RACE reads and lists one entry per CDR3 protein. This sample yields tens of thousands of distinct CDR3 sequences, of which approximately 12% are seen a single time; approximately 1.1% belongs to the top ten. CDR3 length: 14 amino acids. Germline values: CDR1 SQVTM, CDR2 ANQGSEA. V lost 6 bases, J lost 0 bases, and 4 bases stayed unmatched. The V gene is TRBV29-1, the J gene TRBJ2-3; TRBD1 aligns across 9 bases. Sequenced material: whole blood, taken at baseline. The sequence was obtained from an adult who was a healthcare worker with PCR-confirmed SARS-CoV-2 infection or an uninfected control (not recorded which). The donor label of this sample is uncertain. CDR3 nucleotides: TGCAGCGTCTACAGGGGGCAGAGCACAGATACGCAGTATTTT. As protein: CSVYRGQSTDTQYF.